This T cell receptor beta chain was observed in a study of blood T cell repertoires in COVID-19. Turning to the study itself: Donors in the United States, Italy and Spain gave samples during acute or convalescent COVID-19. Sample material is recorded as cDNA or gDNA derived from T cells, B-cell-depleted T cells, or PBMCs.

Trimming took 3 bases from V and 1 from J; bases not matched to a gene: 4. The CDR3 totals 15 residues. Germline V gives CDR1 KGHSH, CDR2 LQKENI. Authors' analysis steps: Amplification from reference gene primers served as the basis for estimated nucleated cell counts. Assay: immunoSEQ multiplex PCR; the TCRdb copy retains only in-frame clones and omits some. The V and J calls and the clone size are those of that table, but D and trimming were determined from the DNA. The sample contains under 20,000 clones, roughly 81% of which appear only once. The material sequenced was peripheral blood. This TCR was sampled from a man aged 55-75 years with acute or convalescent COVID-19. V is TRBV18 and J is TRBJ1-1; 8 positions match TRBD1. The CDR3, as DNA: TGTGCCAGCTCACCCGGACAGGGAGGGAACACTGAAGCTTTCTTT. This translates into CASSPGQGGNTEAFF.